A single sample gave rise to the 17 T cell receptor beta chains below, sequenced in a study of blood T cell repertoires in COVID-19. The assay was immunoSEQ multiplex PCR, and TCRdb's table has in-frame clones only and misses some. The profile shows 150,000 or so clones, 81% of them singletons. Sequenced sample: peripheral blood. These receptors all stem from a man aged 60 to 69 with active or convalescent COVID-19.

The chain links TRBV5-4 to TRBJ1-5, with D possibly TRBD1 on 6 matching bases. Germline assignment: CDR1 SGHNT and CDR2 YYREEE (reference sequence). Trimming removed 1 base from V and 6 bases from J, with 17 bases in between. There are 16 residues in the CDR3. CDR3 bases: TGTGCCAGCAGCTTGAGGGTGCGGGGGCATCGTCAGCCCCAGCATTTT. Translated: CASSLRVRGHRQPQHF.

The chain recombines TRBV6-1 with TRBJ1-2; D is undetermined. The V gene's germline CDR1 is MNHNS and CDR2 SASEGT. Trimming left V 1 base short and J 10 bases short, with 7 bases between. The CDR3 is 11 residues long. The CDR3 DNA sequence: TGTGCCAGCAGTGAAGGGGCTGCCTACACCTTC. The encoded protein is CASSEGAAYTF.

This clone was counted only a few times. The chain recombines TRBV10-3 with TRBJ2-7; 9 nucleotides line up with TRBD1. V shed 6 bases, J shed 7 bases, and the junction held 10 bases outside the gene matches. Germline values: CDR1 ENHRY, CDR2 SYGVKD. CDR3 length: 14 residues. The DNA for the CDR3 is TGTGCCATCAGCGGACAGGGGAGGCCCGGGGAGCAGTACTTC. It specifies CAISGQGRPGEQYF.

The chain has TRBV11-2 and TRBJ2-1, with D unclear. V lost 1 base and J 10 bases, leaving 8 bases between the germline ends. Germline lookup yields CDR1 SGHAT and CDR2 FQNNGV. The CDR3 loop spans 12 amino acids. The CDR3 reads CASSLVVQEQFF. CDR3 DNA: TGTGCCAGCAGCTTAGTTGTTCAGGAGCAGTTCTTC.

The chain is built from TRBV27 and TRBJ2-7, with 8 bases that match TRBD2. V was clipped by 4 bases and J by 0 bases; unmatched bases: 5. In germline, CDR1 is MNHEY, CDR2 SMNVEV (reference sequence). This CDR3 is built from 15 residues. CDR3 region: CASSSQRGTSYEQYF. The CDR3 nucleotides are TGTGCCAGCAGTTCGCAGCGGGGGACCTCCTACGAGCAGTACTTC.

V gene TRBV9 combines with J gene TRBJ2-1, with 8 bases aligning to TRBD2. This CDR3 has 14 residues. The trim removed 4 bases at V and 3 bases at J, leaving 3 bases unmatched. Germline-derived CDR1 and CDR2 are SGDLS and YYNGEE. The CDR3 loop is CASSPGLVYNEQFF. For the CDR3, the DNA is TGTGCCAGCAGCCCGGGACTAGTCTACAATGAGCAGTTCTTC.

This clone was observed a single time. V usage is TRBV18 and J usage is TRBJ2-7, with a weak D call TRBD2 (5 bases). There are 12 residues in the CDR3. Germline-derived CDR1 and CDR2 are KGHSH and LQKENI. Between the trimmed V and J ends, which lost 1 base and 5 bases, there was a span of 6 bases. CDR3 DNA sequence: TGTGCCAGCTCACCACGGGGAGACGAGCAGTACTTC. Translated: CASSPRGDEQYF.

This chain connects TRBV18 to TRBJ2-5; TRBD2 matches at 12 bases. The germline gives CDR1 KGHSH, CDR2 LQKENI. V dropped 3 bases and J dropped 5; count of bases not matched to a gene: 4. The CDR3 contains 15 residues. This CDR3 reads CASSPGLAGSETQYF. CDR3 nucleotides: TGTGCCAGCTCACCCGGACTAGCGGGGAGTGAGACCCAGTACTTC.

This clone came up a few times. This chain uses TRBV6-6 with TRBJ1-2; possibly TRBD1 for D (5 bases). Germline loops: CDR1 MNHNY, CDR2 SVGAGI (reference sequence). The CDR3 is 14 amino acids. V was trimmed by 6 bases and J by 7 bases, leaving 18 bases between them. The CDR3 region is CASSPRGGDVGYTF. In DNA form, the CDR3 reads TGTGCCAGCAGCCCCCGTGGAGGGGACGTTGGCTACACCTTC.

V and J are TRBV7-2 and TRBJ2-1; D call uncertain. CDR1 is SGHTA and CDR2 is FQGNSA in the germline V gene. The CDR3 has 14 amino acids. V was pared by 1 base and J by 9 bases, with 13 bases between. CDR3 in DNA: TGTGCCAGCAGCTTAGGCCAACTAAGAACTGAGCAGTTCTTC. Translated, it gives CASSLGQLRTEQFF.

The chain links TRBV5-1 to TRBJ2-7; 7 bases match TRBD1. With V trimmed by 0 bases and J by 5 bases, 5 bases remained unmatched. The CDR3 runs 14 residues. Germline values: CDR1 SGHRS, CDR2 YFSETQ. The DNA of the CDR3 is TGCGCCAGCAGCTTGGGGCGACAGGGCCACGAGCAGTACTTC. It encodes CASSLGRQGHEQYF.

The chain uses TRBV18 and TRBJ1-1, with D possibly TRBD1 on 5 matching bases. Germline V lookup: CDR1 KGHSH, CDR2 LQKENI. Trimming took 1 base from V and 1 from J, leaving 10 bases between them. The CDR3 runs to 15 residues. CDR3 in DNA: TGTGCCAGCTCACCACGGCGGGGGGAGAACACTGAAGCTTTCTTT. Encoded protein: CASSPRRGENTEAFF.

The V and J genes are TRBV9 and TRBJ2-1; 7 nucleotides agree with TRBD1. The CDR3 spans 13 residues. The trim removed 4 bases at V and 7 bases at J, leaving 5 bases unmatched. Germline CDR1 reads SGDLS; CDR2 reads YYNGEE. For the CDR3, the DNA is TGTGCCAGCAGCCAGGACAGGTTAAATGAGCAGTTCTTC. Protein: CASSQDRLNEQFF.

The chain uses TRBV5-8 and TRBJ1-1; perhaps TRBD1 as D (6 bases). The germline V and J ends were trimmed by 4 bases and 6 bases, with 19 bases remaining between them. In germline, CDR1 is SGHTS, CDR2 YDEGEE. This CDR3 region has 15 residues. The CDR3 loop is CASSPRATGGPEAFF. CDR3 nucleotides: TGTGCCAGCAGCCCCCGGGCGACCGGGGGGCCTGAAGCTTTCTTT.

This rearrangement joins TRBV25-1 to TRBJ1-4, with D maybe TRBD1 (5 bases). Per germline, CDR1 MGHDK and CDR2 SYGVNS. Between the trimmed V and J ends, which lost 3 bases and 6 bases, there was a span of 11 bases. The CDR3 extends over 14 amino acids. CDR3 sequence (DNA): TGTGCCAGCAGTGATTCGTCAGGGTATGAAAAACTGTTTTTT. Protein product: CASSDSSGYEKLFF.

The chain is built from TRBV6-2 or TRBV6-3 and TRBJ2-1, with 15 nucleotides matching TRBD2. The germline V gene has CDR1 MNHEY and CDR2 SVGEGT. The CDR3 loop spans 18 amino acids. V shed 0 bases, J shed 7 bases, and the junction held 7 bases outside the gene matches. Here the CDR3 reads CASSYSGTSGGFGNEQFF. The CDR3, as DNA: TGTGCCAGCAGTTACTCCGGGACTAGCGGGGGGTTTGGGAATGAGCAGTTCTTC.

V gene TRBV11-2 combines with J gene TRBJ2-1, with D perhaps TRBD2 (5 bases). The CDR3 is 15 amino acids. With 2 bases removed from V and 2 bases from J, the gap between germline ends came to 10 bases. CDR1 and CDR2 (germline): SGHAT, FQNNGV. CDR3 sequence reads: CASSLSGDPYNEQFF. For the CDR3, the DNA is TGTGCCAGCAGCTTAAGCGGTGACCCCTACAATGAGCAGTTCTTC.